Below, one T cell receptor beta chain is given with its context. As yet, its antigen is unknown. This entry comes from a study of CD4 T cells in relation to SARS-CoV-2 and coronaviruses. The repertoire was sequenced with immunoSEQ multiplex PCR; TCRdb's copy has only in-frame clones and lacks some. The data hold tens of thousands of clones, with about three quarters observed a single time. Cryopreserved PBMCs were CD4-enriched, then split into naive and memory cells. Fewer than 130,000 naive or memory CD4+ cells were cultured with CEF peptides for about 10 days. The CDR3 loop spans 19 amino acids. V shed 0 bases and J shed 0 bases, with 21 bases lying between them. Germline lookup yields CDR1 SGHNT and CDR2 YYREEE (reference sequence).

V usage is TRBV5-4 and J usage is TRBJ1-1, with a weak D call TRBD1 (6 bases). Sequenced: memory CD4+ T cells from PBMCs, cultured in vitro. The sequence derives from an adult with COVID-19. The CDR3 DNA is TGTGCCAGCAGCTTGGCCAAGCGGGGGGGCCCCCTTATGAACACTGAAGCTTTCTTT. As protein: CASSLAKRGGPLMNTEAFF.